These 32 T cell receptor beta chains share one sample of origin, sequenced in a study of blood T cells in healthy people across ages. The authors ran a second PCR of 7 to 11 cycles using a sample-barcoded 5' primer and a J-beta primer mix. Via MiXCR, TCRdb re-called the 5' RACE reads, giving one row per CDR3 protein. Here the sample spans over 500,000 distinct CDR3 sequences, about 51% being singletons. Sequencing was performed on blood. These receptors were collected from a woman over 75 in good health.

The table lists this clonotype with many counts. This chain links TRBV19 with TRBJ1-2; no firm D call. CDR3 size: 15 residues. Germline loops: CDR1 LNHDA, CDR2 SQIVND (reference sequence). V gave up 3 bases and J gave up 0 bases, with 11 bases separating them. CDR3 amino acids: CASSMHSLTNYGYTF. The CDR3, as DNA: TGTGCCAGTAGTATGCACTCCTTAACTAACTATGGCTACACCTTC.

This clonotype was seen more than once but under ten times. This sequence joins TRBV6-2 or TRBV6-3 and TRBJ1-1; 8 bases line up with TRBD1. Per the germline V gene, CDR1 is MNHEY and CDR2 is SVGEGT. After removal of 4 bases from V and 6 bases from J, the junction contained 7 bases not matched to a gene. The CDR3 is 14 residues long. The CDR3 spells CASSSGRGPAEAFF. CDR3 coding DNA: TGTGCCAGCAGTTCCGGCAGGGGGCCTGCTGAAGCTTTCTTT.

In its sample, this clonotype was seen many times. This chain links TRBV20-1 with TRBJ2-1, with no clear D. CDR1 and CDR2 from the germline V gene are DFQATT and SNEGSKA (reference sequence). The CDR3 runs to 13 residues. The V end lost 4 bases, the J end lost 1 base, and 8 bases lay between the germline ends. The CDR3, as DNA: TGCAGTGCTACCCTGGGGTCCTACAATGAGCAGTTCTTC. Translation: CSATLGSYNEQFF.

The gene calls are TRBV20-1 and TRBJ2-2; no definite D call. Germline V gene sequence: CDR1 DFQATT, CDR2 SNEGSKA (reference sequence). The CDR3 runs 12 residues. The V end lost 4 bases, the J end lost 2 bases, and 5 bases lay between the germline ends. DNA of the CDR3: TGCAGTGCTACCGAAAACACCGGGGAGCTGTTTTTT. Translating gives CSATENTGELFF.

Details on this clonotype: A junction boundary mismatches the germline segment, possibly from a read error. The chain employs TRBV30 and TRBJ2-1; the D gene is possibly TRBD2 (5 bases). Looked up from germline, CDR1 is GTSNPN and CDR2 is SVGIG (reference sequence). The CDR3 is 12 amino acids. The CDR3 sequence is CAGSGAGPEQFF. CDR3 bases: TGTGCCGGGAGTGGAGCCGGCCCAGAGCAGTTCTTC.

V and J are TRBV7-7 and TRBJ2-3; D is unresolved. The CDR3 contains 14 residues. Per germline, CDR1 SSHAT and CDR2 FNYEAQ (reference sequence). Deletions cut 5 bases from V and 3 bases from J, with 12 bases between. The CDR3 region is CASSPLIVTDTQYF. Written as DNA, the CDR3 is TGTGCCAGCAGCCCGTTAATCGTGACAGATACGCAGTATTTT.

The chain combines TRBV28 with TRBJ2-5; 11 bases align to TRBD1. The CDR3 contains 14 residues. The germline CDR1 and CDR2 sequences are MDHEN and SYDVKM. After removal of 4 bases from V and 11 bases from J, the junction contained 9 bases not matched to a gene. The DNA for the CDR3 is TGTGCCAGCAGTTCTCAGGGGACAGGGGGAAAGCAGTACTTC. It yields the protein CASSSQGTGGKQYF.

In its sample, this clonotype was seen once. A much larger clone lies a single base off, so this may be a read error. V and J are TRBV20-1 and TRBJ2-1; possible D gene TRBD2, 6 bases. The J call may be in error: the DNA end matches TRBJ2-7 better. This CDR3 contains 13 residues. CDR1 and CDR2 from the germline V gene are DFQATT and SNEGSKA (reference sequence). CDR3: CSARGFSYNEQYF. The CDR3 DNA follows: TGCAGTGCCCGGGGGTTCTCCTACAATGAGCAGTACTTC.

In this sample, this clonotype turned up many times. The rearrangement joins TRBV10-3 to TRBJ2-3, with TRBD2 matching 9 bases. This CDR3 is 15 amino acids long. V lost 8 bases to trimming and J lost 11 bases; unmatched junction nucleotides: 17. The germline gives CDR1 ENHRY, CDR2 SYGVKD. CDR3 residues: CAISHASGVRVLQYF. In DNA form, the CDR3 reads TGTGCCATCTCTCATGCTAGCGGGGTCCGGGTACTGCAGTATTTT.

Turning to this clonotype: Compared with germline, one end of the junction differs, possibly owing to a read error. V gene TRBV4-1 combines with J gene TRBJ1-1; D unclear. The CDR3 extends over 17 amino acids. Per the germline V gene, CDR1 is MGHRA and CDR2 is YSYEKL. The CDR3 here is CASSRTTRGATNTEAFF. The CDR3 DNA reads TGCGCCAGCAGCCGCACTACTCGAGGAGCCACGAACACCGAAGCTTTCTTT.

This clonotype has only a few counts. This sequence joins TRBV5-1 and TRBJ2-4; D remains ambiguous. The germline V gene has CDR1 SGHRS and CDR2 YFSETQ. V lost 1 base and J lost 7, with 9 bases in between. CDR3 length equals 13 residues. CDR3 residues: CASSLSLGNIQYF. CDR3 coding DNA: TGCGCCAGCAGCTTGTCACTGGGGAACATTCAGTACTTC.

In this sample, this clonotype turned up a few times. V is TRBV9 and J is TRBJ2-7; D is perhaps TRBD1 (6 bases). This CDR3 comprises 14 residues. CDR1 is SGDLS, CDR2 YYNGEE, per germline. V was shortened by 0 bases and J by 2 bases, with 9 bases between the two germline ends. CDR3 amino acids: CASSVESGAYEQYF. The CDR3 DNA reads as TGTGCCAGCAGCGTAGAATCAGGGGCCTACGAGCAGTACTTC.

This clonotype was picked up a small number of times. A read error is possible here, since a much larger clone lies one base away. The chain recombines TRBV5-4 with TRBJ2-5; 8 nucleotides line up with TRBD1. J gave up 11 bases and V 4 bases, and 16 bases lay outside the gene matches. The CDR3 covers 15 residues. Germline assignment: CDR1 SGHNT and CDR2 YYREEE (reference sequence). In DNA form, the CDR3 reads TGTGCCAGCAGCACGGGGACAGGAACTCACAATGAGCAGTACTTC. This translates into CASSTGTGTHNEQYF.

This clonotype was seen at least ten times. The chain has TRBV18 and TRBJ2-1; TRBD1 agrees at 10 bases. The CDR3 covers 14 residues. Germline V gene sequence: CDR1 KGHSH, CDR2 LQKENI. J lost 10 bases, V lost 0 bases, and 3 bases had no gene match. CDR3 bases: TGTGCCAGCTCACCACCGGGACAGGGGATGGAGCAGTTCTTC. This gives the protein CASSPPGQGMEQFF. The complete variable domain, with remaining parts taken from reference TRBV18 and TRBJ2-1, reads NAGVMQNPRHLVRRRGQEARLRCSPMKGHSHVYWYRQLPEEGLKFMVYLQKENIIDESGMPKERFSAEFPKEGPSILRIQQVVRGDSAAYFCASSPPGQGMEQFFGPGTRLTVL.

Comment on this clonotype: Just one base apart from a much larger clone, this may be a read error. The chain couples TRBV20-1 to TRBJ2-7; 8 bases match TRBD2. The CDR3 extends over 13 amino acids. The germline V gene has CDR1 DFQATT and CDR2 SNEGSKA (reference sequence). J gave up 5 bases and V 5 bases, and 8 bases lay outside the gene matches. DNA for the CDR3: TGCAGTGCTCAGGGACTAGTGAATAACGAGCAGTACTTC. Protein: CSAQGLVNNEQYF.

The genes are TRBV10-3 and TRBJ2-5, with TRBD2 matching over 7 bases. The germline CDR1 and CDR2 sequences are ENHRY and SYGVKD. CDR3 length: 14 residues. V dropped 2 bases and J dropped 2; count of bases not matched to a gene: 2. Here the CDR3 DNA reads TGTGCCATCAGTGAGAGGCGGGGGCAAGAGACCCAGTACTTC. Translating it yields CAISERRGQETQYF.

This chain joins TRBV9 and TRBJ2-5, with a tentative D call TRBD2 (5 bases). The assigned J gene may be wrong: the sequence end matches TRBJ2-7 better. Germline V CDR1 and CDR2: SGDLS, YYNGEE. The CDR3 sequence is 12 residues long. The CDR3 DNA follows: TGTGCCAGCAGCGCCGGGATCCACGAGCAGTACTTC. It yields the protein CASSAGIHEQYF.

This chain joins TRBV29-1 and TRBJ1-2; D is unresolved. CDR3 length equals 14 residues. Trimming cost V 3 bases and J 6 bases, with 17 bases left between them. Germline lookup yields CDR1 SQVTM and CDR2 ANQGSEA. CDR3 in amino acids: CSVDVASSSHGYTF. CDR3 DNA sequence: TGCAGCGTTGACGTGGCCAGTTCCTCACATGGCTACACCTTC.

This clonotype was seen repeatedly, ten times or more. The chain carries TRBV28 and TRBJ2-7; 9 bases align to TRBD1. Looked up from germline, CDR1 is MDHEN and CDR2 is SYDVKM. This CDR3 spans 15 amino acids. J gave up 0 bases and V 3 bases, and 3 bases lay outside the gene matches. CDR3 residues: CASSFNRGLSYEQYF. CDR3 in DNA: TGTGCCAGCAGTTTCAACAGGGGGCTCTCCTACGAGCAGTACTTC. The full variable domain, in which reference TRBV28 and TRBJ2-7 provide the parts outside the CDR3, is DVKVTQSSRYLVKRTGEKVFLECVQDMDHENMFWYRQDPGLGLRLIYFSYDVKMKEKGDIPEGYSVSREKKERFSLILESASTNQTSMYLCASSFNRGLSYEQYFGPGTRLTVT.

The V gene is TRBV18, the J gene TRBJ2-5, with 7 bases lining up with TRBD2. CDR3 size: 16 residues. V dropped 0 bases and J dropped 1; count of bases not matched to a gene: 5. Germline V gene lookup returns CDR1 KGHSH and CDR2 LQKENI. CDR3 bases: TGTGCCAGCTCACCACCGAGCGGGGATAGCCAAGAGACCCAGTACTTC. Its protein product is CASSPPSGDSQETQYF.

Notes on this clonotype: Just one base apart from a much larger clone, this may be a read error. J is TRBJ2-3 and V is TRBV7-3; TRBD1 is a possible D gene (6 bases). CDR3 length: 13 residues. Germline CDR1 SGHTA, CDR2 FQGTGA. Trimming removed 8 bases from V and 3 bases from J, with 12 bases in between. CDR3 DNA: TGTGCCAGCGGCGGCACAGGGACAGATACGCAGTATTTT. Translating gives CASGGTGTDTQYF.

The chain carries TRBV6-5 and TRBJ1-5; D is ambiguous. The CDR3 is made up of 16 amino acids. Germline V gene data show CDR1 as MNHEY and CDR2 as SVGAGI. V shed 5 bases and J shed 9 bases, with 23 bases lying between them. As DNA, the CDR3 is TGTGCCAGCAGTCCTCGACACGGGTCCTTAGCAGGGCCCCAGCATTTT. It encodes CASSPRHGSLAGPQHF.

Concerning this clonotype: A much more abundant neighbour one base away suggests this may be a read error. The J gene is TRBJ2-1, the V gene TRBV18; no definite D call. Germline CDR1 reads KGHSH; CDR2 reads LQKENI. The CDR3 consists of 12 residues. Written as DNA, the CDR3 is TGTGCCAGCGCACCACAGTTTCTTGAGCAGTTCTTC. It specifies CASAPQFLEQFF.

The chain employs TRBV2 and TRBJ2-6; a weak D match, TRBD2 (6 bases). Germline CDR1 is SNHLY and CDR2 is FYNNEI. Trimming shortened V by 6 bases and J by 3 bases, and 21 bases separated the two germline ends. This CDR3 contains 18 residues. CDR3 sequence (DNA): TGTGCCAGCAGGACGGGACTGACCGCTCTGGATGGGGCCAACGTCCTGACTTTC. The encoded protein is CASRTGLTALDGANVLTF. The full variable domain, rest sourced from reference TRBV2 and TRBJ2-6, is EPEVTQTPSHQVTQMGQEVILRCVPISNHLYFYWYRQILGQKVEFLVSFYNNEISEKSEIFDDQFSVERPDGSNFTLKIRSTKLEDSAMYFCASRTGLTALDGANVLTFGAGSRLTVL.

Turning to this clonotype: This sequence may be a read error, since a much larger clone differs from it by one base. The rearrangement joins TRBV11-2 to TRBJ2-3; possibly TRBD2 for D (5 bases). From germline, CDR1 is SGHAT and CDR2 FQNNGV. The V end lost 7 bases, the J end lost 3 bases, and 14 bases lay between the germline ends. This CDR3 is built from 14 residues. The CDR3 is CASTQRFITDTQYF. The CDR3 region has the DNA TGTGCCAGCACCCAGCGGTTTATAACAGATACGCAGTATTTT.

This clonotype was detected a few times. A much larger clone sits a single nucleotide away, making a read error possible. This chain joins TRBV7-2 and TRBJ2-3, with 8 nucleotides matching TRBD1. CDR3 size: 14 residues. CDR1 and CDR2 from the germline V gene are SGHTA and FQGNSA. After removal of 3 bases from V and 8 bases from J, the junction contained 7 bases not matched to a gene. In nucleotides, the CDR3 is TGTGCCAGCAGCTTCTCAGGGGGCGGTGGTACGCAGTATTTT. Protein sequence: CASSFSGGGGTQYF.

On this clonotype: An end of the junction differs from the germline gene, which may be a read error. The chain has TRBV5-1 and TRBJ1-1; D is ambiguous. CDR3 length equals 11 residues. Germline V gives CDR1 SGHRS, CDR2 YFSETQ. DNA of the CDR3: TGCACCAGCAGGAGGGACACTGAAGCTTTCTTT. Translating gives CTSRRDTEAFF.

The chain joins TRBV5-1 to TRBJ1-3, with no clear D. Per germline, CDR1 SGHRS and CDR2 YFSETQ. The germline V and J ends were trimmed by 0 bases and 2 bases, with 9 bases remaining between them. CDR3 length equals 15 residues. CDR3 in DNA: TGCGCCAGCAGCTTGGCTGTTTTCCCTGGAAACACCATATATTTT. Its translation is CASSLAVFPGNTIYF.

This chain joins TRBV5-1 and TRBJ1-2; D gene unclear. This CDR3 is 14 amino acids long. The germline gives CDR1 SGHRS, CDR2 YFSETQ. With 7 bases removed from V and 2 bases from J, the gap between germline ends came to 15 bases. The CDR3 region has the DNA TGCGCCAGCTGTCAGTTATGGGGAAACTATGGCTACACCTTC. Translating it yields CASCQLWGNYGYTF.

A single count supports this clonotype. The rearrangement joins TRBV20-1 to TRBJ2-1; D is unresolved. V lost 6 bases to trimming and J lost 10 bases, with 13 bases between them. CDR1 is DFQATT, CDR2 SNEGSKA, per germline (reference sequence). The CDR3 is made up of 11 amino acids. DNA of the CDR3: TGCAGTGCAGTACATATGTGGGAGCAGTTCTTC. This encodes CSAVHMWEQFF.

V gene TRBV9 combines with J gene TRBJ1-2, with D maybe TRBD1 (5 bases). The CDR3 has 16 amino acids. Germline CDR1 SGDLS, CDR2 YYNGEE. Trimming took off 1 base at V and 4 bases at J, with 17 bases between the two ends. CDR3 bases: TGTGCCAGCAGCGTATCCGGGGGTGGCCCTCTCTATGGCTACACCTTC. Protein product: CASSVSGGGPLYGYTF.

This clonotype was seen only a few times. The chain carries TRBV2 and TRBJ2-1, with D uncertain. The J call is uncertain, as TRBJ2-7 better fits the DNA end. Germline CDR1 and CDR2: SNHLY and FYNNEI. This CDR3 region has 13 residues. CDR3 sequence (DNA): TGTGCCAGCTTTACTCCCTCCTACAATGAGCAGTACTTC. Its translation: CASFTPSYNEQYF.